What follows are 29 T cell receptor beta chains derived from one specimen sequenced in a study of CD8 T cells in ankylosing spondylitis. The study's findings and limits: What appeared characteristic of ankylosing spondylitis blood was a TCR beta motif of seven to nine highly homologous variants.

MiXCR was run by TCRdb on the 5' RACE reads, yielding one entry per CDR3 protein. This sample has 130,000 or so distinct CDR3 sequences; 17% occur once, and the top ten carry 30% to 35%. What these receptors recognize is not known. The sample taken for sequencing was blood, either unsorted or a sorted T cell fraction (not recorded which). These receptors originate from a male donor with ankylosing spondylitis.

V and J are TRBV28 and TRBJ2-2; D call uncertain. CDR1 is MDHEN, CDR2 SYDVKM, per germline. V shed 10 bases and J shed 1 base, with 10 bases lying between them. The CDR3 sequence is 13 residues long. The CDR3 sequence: CATTDQNTGELFF. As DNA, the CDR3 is TGTGCCACGACGGACCAGAACACCGGGGAGCTGTTTTTT. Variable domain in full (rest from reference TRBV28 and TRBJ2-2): DVKVTQSSRYLVKRTGEKVFLECVQDMDHENMFWYRQDPGLGLRLIYFSYDVKMKEKGDIPEGYSVSREKKERFSLILESASTNQTSMYLCATTDQNTGELFFGEGSRLTVL.

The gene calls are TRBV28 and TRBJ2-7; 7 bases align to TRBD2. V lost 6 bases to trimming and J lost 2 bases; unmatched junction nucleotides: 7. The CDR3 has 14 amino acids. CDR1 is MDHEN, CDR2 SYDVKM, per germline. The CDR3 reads CASRYSGTTYEQYF. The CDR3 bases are TGTGCCAGCAGATACTCCGGGACTACCTACGAGCAGTACTTC.

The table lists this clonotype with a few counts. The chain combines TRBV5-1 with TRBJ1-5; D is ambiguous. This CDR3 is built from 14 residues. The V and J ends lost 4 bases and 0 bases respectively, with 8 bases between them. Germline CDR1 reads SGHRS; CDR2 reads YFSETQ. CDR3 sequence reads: CASSPDTSNQPQHF. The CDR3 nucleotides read TGCGCCAGCAGCCCCGACACTAGCAATCAGCCCCAGCATTTT.

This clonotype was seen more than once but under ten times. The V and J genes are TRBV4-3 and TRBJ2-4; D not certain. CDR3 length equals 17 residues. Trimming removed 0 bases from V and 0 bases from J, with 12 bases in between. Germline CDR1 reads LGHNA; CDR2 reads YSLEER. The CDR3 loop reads CASSQDGRELAKNIQYF. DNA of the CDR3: TGCGCCAGCAGCCAAGATGGCCGCGAGCTAGCCAAAAACATTCAGTACTTC.

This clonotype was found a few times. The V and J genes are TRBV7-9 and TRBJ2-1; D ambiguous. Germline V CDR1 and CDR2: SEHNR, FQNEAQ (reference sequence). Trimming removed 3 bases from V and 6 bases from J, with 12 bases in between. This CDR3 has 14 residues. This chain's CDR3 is CASSFPDRRNEQFF. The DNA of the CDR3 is TGTGCCAGCAGCTTCCCGGACCGCCGCAATGAGCAGTTCTTC.

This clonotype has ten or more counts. The DNA of the CDR3 is TGTGCCAGCAGTTACTCGAAGCTGGGACAGACGAACACTGAAGCTTTCTTT. Protein product: CASSYSKLGQTNTEAFF. This chain joins TRBV6-5 and TRBJ1-1; 7 bases agree with TRBD1. The trim removed 0 bases at V and 1 base at J, leaving 8 bases unmatched. The CDR3 loop spans 17 amino acids. Germline V gene sequence: CDR1 MNHEY, CDR2 SVGAGI.

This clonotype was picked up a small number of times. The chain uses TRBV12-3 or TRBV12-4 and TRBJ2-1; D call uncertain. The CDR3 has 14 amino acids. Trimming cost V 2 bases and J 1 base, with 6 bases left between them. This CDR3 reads CASSLSRSYNEQFF. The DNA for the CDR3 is TGTGCCAGCAGTTTATCCAGGTCCTACAATGAGCAGTTCTTC.

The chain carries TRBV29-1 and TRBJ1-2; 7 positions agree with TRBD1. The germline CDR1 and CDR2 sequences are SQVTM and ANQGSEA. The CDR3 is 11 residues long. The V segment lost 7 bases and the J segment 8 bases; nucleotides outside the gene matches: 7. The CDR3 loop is CSGRDSKGYTF. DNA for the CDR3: TGCAGCGGCCGGGACAGCAAGGGCTACACCTTC.

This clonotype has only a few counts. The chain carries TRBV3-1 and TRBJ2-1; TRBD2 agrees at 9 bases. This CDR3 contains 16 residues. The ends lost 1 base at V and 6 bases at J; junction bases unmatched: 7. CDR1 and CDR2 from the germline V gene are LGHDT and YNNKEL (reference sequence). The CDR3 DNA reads TGTGCCAGCAGCCAAGTAATGGGACTAGCAAGCAATGAGCAGTTCTTC. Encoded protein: CASSQVMGLASNEQFF.

Written as DNA, the CDR3 is TGTGCCAGCAGTCTTTCGCGCGGGAGGGCCTTGGAGACCCAGTACTTC. It specifies CASSLSRGRALETQYF. V usage is TRBV6-1 and J usage is TRBJ2-5; 9 bases are shared with TRBD2. Trimming at V came to 5 bases and at J to 5 bases, leaving 12 bases not matched to a gene. CDR1 is MNHNS and CDR2 is SASEGT in the germline V gene. This CDR3 is 16 amino acids long.

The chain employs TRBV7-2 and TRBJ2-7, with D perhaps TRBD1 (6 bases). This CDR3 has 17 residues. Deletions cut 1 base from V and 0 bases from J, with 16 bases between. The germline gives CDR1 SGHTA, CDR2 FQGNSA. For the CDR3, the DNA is TGTGCCAGCAGCTTAGGCTGGGGGCTGCCTAGCTCCTACGAGCAGTACTTC. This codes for CASSLGWGLPSSYEQYF.

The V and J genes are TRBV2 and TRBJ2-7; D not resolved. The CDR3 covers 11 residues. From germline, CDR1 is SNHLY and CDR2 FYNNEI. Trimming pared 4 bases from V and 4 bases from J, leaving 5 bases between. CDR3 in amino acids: CASSVDYEQYF. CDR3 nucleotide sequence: TGTGCCAGCAGTGTTGATTACGAGCAGTACTTC.

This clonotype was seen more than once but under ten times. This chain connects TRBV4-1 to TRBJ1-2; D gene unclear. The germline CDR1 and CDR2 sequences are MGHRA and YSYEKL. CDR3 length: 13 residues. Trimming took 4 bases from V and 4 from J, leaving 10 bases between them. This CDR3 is CASSLTRSYGYTF. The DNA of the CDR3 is TGCGCCAGCAGCCTTACTCGGAGCTATGGCTACACCTTC.

CDR3 protein: CSASPPPSPYGEQFF. The DNA for the CDR3 is TGCAGTGCTAGCCCCCCCCCCTCCCCTTACGGAGAGCAGTTCTTC. This chain connects TRBV20-1 to TRBJ2-1; D ambiguous. Trimming stripped 3 bases from V and 10 bases from J, with 22 bases between. There are 15 residues in the CDR3. The germline gives CDR1 DFQATT, CDR2 SNEGSKA (reference sequence).

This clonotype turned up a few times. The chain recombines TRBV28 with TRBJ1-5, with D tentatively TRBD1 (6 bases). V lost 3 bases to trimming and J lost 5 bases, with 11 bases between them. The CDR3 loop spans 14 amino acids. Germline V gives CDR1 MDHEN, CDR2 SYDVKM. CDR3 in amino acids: CASSFHRVDQPQHF. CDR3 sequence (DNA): TGTGCCAGCAGTTTTCACAGGGTTGATCAGCCCCAGCATTTT.

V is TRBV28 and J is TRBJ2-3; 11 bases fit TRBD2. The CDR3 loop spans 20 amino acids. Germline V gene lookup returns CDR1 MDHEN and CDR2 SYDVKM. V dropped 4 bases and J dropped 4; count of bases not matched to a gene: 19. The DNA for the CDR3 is TGTGCCAGCAGTTCATTAGTCATCATAGCGGGAGGGACTAGCTCAGATACGCAGTATTTT. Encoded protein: CASSSLVIIAGGTSSDTQYF.

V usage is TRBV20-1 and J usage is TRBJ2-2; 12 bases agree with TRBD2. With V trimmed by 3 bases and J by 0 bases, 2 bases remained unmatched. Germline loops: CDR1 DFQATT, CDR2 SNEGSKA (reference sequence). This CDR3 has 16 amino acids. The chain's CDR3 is CSASGLAGTNTGELFF. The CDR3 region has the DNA TGCAGTGCTAGCGGACTAGCGGGGACGAACACCGGGGAGCTGTTTTTT.

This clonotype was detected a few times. CDR3 sequence reads: CASSLVQTYEQYF. The DNA for the CDR3 is TGTGCCAGCAGCTTAGTTCAGACCTACGAGCAGTACTTC. This chain joins TRBV7-9 and TRBJ2-7; no reliable D call. Germline lookup yields CDR1 SEHNR and CDR2 FQNEAQ (reference sequence). The CDR3 consists of 13 residues. Trimming removed 1 base at V and 2 bases at J, with 6 bases between.

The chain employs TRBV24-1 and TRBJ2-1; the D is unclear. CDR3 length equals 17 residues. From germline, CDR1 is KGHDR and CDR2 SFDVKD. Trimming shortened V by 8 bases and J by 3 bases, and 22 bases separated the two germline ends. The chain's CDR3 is CATTQPVVPVIYNEQFF. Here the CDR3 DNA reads TGTGCCACCACCCAACCCGTAGTGCCCGTAATCTACAATGAGCAGTTCTTC.

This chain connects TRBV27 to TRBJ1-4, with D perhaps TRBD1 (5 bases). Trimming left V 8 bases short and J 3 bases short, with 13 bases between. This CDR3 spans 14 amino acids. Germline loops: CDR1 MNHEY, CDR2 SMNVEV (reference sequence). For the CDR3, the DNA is TGTGCCAGCTCCACCGGGGGGGCTAATGAAAAACTGTTTTTT. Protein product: CASSTGGANEKLFF.

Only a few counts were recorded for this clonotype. Here the CDR3 DNA reads TGTGCCAGCAGCCATAGGCAGGAGACCCAGTACTTC. It specifies CASSHRQETQYF. J is TRBJ2-5 and V is TRBV7-9, with D unresolved. Trimming stripped 5 bases from V and 5 bases from J, with 9 bases between. CDR1 is SEHNR and CDR2 is FQNEAQ in the germline V gene (reference sequence). There are 12 residues in the CDR3.

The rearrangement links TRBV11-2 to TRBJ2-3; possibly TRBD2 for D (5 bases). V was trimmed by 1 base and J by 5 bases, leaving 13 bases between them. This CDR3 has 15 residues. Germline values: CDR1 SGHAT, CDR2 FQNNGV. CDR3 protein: CASSLGVRDGDTQYF. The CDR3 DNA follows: TGTGCCAGCAGCTTAGGTGTCCGGGATGGAGATACGCAGTATTTT.

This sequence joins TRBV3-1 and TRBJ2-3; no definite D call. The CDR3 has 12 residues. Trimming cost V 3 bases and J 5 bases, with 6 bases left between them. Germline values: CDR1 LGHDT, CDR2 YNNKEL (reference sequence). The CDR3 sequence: CASSHMRDTQYF. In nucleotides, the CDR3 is TGTGCCAGCAGCCATATGAGAGATACGCAGTATTTT.

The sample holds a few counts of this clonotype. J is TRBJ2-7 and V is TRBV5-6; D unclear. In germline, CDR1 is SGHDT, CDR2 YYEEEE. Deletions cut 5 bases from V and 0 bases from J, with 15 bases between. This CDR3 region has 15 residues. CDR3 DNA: TGTGCCAGCAGTTCCCTTCCCCCGAGCTCCTACGAGCAGTACTTC. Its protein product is CASSSLPPSSYEQYF.

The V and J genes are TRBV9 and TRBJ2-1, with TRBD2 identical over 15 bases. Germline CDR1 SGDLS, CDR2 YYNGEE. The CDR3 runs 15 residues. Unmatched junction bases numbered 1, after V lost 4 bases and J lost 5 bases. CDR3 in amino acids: CASSRTSGRDNEQFF. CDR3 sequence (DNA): TGTGCCAGCAGCCGGACTAGCGGGAGGGACAATGAGCAGTTCTTC.

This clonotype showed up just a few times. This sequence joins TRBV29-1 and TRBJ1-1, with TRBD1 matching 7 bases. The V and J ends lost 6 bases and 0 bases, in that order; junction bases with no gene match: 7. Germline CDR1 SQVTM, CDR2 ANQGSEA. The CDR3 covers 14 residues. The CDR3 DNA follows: TGCAGCGTCGCCCCACAGGGGATGAACACTGAAGCTTTCTTT. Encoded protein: CSVAPQGMNTEAFF. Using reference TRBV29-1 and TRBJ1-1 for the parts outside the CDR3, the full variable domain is SAVISQKPSRDICQRGTSLTIQCQVDSQVTMMFWYRQQPGQSLTLIATANQGSEATYESGFVIDKFPISRPNLTFSTLTVSNMSPEDSSIYLCSVAPQGMNTEAFFGQGTRLTVV.

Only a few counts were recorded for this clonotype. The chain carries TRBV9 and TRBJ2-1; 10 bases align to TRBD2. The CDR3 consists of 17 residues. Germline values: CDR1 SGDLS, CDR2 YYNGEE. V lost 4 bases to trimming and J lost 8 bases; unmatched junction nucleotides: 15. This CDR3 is CASSLAGGLAGDHEQFF. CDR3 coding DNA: TGTGCCAGCAGCCTCGCGGGAGGGCTAGCGGGAGATCATGAGCAGTTCTTC.

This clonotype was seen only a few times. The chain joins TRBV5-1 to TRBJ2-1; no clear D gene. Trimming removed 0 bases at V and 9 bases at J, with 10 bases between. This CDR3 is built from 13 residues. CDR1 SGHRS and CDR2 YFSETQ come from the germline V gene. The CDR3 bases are TGCGCCAGCAGCTTGGCCCAGTCCCTTGAGCAGTTCTTC. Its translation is CASSLAQSLEQFF.

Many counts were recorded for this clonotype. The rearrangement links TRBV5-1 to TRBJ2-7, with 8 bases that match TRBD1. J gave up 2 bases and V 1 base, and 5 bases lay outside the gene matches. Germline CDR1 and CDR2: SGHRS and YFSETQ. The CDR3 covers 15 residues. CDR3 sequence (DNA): TGCGCCAGCAGCTTGACGGGACAGGTACCCTACGAGCAGTACTTC. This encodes CASSLTGQVPYEQYF.